This passage covers 9 T cell receptor beta chains from one sample sequenced in a study of blood T cell repertoires in COVID-19. Assay: immunoSEQ multiplex PCR; the TCRdb copy retains only in-frame clones and omits some. The table shows about 23,000 clones, with 88% occurring only once. Material for sequencing was peripheral blood. The receptors come from a man in his 70s in a cohort sampled during active COVID-19.

The gene calls are TRBV28 and TRBJ1-1, with D unclear. Deletions cut 6 bases from V and 5 bases from J, with 16 bases between. This CDR3 contains 14 residues. The germline V gene has CDR1 MDHEN and CDR2 SYDVKM. The CDR3 DNA sequence: TGTGCCAGCAGGGTCGCAAACGGGTTTACTGAAGCTTTCTTT. Its protein product is CASRVANGFTEAFF.

This clone was recorded only once. The gene calls are TRBV6-2 or TRBV6-3 and TRBJ1-1; 9 bases fit TRBD1. The CDR3 runs to 16 residues. V shed 5 bases, J shed 0 bases, and the junction held 7 bases outside the gene matches. CDR1 and CDR2 (germline): MNHEY, SVGEGT. DNA of the CDR3: TGTGCCAGCAGTAACCCGGGACAGGGCCTGAACACTGAAGCTTTCTTT. It encodes CASSNPGQGLNTEAFF.

A remark on this clone: The sample has other DNA sequences that encode this CDR3 too. This sequence joins TRBV20-1 and TRBJ1-1, with D unresolved. Germline V gives CDR1 DFQATT, CDR2 SNEGSKA (reference sequence). Trimming cost V 0 bases and J 8 bases, with 4 bases left between them. The CDR3 sequence is 10 residues long. CDR3 loop: CSARDREAFF. CDR3 DNA: TGCAGTGCTAGAGACAGAGAAGCTTTCTTT.

The chain is built from TRBV6-4 and TRBJ1-5, with a tentative D call TRBD1 (6 bases). Trimming pared 0 bases from V and 2 bases from J, leaving 11 bases between. The CDR3 consists of 16 residues. The V gene's germline CDR1 is MRHNA and CDR2 SNTAGT. This CDR3 reads CASSDSRQGCNQPQHF. In DNA form, the CDR3 reads TGTGCCAGCAGTGACTCCCGGCAGGGGTGCAATCAGCCCCAGCATTTT.

In the case of this clone: Germline is not matched at one junction end, which may reflect a read error. For the CDR3, the DNA is TGCAGCGTAGAAGACAGGGGGGAAGAAAAACTGTTTTTT. Translation: CSVEDRGEEKLFF. The chain couples TRBV29-1 to TRBJ1-4, with TRBD1 matching over 9 bases. The CDR3 covers 13 residues. Germline V lookup: CDR1 SQVTM, CDR2 ANQGSEA.

This rearrangement joins TRBV10-3 to TRBJ2-7; 7 positions match TRBD1. Germline V gene data show CDR1 as ENHRY and CDR2 as SYGVKD. The CDR3 consists of 13 residues. V dropped 11 bases and J dropped 3; count of bases not matched to a gene: 10. CDR3 in amino acids: CAAQTGQYYEQYF. For the CDR3, the DNA is TGTGCCGCCCAGACAGGGCAATACTACGAGCAGTACTTC.

The count of this clone is one. The chain employs TRBV6-6 and TRBJ2-1, with unresolved D. The CDR3 is 13 residues long. Trimming stripped 7 bases from V and 2 bases from J, with 9 bases between. Germline V gene sequence: CDR1 MNHNY, CDR2 SVGAGI (reference sequence). Here the CDR3 reads CASTPTTYNEQFF. The CDR3 coding sequence is TGTGCCAGCACCCCAACTACCTACAATGAGCAGTTCTTC.

This chain connects TRBV10-3 to TRBJ1-2; 9 nucleotides align to TRBD1. Germline V gene lookup returns CDR1 ENHRY and CDR2 SYGVKD. This CDR3 is built from 14 residues. Trimming took 4 bases from V and 11 from J; bases not matched to a gene: 11. CDR3 DNA: TGTGCCATCAGTGGGAGGTTGGACAGGGGAGGTTACACCTTC. Its translation: CAISGRLDRGGYTF.

This clone has only one observation. J is TRBJ1-5 and V is TRBV4-3; 8 bases agree with TRBD1. Germline V lookup: CDR1 LGHNA, CDR2 YSLEER. This CDR3 is 15 amino acids long. J gave up 4 bases and V 0 bases, and 2 bases lay outside the gene matches. The chain's CDR3 is CASSQDRQGNQPQHF. The CDR3 DNA reads TGCGCCAGCAGCCAAGACAGACAGGGGAATCAGCCCCAGCATTTT.